This T cell receptor (beta chain) appears in the sequencing data of a study of cytomegalovirus exposure and HLA in healthy donors listed by TCRdb under 2017. For the study in its entirety: According to a later analysis, one platform produced both the roughly 130 validation repertoires and the 666 repertoires of the first cohort. The study was designed to test whether signatures of past pathogen exposure could be identified by cataloging public T cell receptors. In addition to the first cohort of roughly 700 subjects, a separate validation cohort of 120 different subjects was used. To predict cytomegalovirus infection status, the study brought together high-throughput TCR immunosequencing, statistical association of individual TCRs with disease status, and machine learning. Study-wide conclusions, independent of this receptor: A later analysis lacked HLA typing for the validation cohort, so it scored co-occurrence in that cohort across all 110 or so repertoires. A few of the identified cytomegalovirus-associated TCR beta chains were confirmed in vitro to be specific for cytomegalovirus antigens. The study gave a list of about 170 TCR beta chains associated with cytomegalovirus. Across donors, most TCR sequences were observed very rarely, whereas some public TCRs were present in many individuals. Cytomegalovirus status was reported to be diagnosed by the classifier with high specificity and sensitivity in both the original and validation cohorts. Of the cluster scores, about 94% were above 0 in a later analysis, which found that TCRs clustered in the first cohort also tended to co-occur in the approximately 120 validation repertoires. The authors suggested that the approach could potentially be extended to other disease states and immunological phenotypes.

The donors were included in the validation cohort of 120 subjects, a group kept apart from the roughly 670-subject first cohort. Measured from the cysteine to the phenylalanine, the CDR3 is 14 residues long. Only CDR3 DNA is held: 42 bases, read in frame from base 1. From a lookup of the germline V gene, CDR1 and CDR2 are SGHRS and YFSETQ. At the junction V is shortened by 4 bases and J by 2 bases, with 10 bases in between. Library method: the immunoSEQ multiplex PCR assay. Processing in the source paper ran as follows. A statistical classification framework was built to diagnose cytomegalovirus status from the catalog of TCR beta chain sequences. Entries here come from immuneACCESS through TCRdb and include only in-frame sequences with V and J called. Some clones fail to appear in such tables; in the studies checked, an unresolved V gene covers under half of the shortfall, and the cause of the remainder is unknown. That table furnishes V, J and clone size, whereas the DNA furnished D and trimming. This sample lists 200,000 or so clones; 80% to 90% were detected once. 1.5% to 2% of the sample lies in the top ten.

Worth noting for this clone: What antigen it recognizes has not been identified. No clone much larger than this one lies a single base away; base qualities are absent.

The clonotype was recovered from a woman under 30 in good health and CMV-seropositive. The chain couples TRBV5-1 to TRBJ1-5; a confident D gene designation cannot be given. Material: PBMCs. CDR3 protein: CASSLYAGNQPQHF. The DNA reads TGCGCCAGCAGCCTTTATGCGGGCAATCAGCCCCAGCATTTT.